This TCR beta chain was recorded in a study of T cells in Graves' hyperthyroidism and ophthalmopathy. Background on the study: Peripheral blood was drawn at first diagnosis, prior to all treatment.

For Graves' hyperthyroidism to be stable, ophthalmopathy could not progress within 18 months. Patients aged 18 to 65 with hyperthyroidism were newly diagnosed, with duration under 2 months. Trimming shortened V by 3 bases and J by 4 bases, and 10 bases separated the two germline ends. Germline V gene lookup returns CDR1 DFQATT and CDR2 SNEGSKA (reference sequence). This CDR3 is 12 amino acids long. This clonotype has only a few counts. What was amplified from RNA transcripts were TCR beta CDR3 regions. A first-round RT-PCR of the TCR CDR3 used the HTBI primer set. TCRdb reprocessed the multiplex PCR reads via MiXCR and lists one record per CDR3 protein. The sample has about 740,000 distinct CDR3 sequences, about 15% seen once; the top ten hold 9.5% to 13%.

The genes are TRBV20-1 and TRBJ2-7; D tentatively fits TRBD1 or TRBD2 (5 bases each). The clonotype comes from a woman aged 18-29 years with Graves' hyperthyroidism. Sequenced: blood. This CDR3 reads CSARGDLYEQYF. The CDR3 nucleotides read TGCAGTGCTAGGGGGGACCTGTACGAGCAGTACTTC.